These 20 T cell receptor beta chains came from one sample sequenced in a study of T cell responses to AZD1222 COVID-19 vaccine. Libraries were prepared by immunoSEQ multiplex PCR; TCRdb keeps only in-frame clonotypes and omits some of them. Of some 170,000 clones in the sample, 88% were seen once. The sequences come from peripheral blood, collected 28 days after the second AZD1222 dose. The receptor set was obtained from an adult who received the AZD1222 COVID-19 vaccine.

J is TRBJ1-5 and V is TRBV6-5; 8 nucleotides align to TRBD1. J was trimmed by 6 bases and V by 9 bases; bases with no gene match: 13. The germline V gene encodes CDR1 MNHEY and CDR2 SVGAGI. This CDR3 has 15 residues. The CDR3, as DNA: TGTGCCAGTGCCCCTCGGACAGGGAAGGTTCAGCCCCAGCATTTT. Translating it yields CASAPRTGKVQPQHF.

The genes are TRBV5-4 and TRBJ1-2, with 7 bases fitting TRBD1. Germline values: CDR1 SGHNT, CDR2 YYREEE (reference sequence). The length of the CDR3 is 15 residues. V was clipped by 1 base and J by 5 bases; unmatched bases: 8. The DNA of the CDR3 is TGTGCCAGCAGCTTGTGGCAGGGGGACGCTTATGGCTACACCTTC. Translated, it gives CASSLWQGDAYGYTF. Combining the CDR3 with reference TRBV5-4 and TRBJ1-2 gives the whole variable domain ETGVTQSPTHLIKTRGQQVTLRCSSQSGHNTVSWYQQALGQGPQFIFQYYREEENGRGNFPPRFSGLQFPNYSSELNVNALELDDSALYLCASSLWQGDAYGYTFGSGTRLTVV.

The chain links TRBV2 to TRBJ2-1; 11 bases match TRBD1. Germline CDR1 SNHLY, CDR2 FYNNEI. J was trimmed by 7 bases and V by 6 bases; bases with no gene match: 14. This CDR3 contains 17 residues. CDR3 sequence (DNA): TGTGCCAGCAGGAAGAGAGTGGGACAGGGGGGGAGGAATGAGCAGTTCTTC. It translates to CASRKRVGQGGRNEQFF.

In this sample, this clone turned up a few times. The chain uses TRBV12-5 and TRBJ2-2; no clear D. Germline values: CDR1 LGHNT, CDR2 FRNRAP. This CDR3 contains 14 residues. V lost 5 bases and J 4 bases, leaving 11 bases between the germline ends. CDR3 sequence (DNA): TGTGCTAGTGGTGCGCCCGGGCCCACCGGGGAGCTGTTTTTT. Encoded protein: CASGAPGPTGELFF.

This chain joins TRBV4-1 and TRBJ2-3; 8 bases are shared with TRBD2. This CDR3 has 13 amino acids. Trimming at V came to 4 bases and at J to 4 bases, leaving 1 base not matched to a gene. Germline CDR1 reads MGHRA; CDR2 reads YSYEKL. The CDR3 nucleotides are TGCGCCAGCAGCCCGGGACTAGCAGATACGCAGTATTTT. Amino acid sequence: CASSPGLADTQYF.

The chain carries TRBV9 and TRBJ1-2; D not certain. CDR3 length: 12 residues. CDR1 and CDR2 (germline): SGDLS, YYNGEE. The V end lost 0 bases, the J end lost 5 bases, and 5 bases lay between the germline ends. Here the CDR3 reads CASSVATYGYTF. The DNA for the CDR3 is TGTGCCAGCAGCGTAGCGACATATGGCTACACCTTC.

The J gene is TRBJ2-1, the V gene TRBV29-1; 11 bases line up with TRBD2. Trimming removed 7 bases from V and 8 bases from J; junction bases left unmatched: 7. In germline, CDR1 is SQVTM, CDR2 ANQGSEA. The CDR3 covers 13 residues. The CDR3 is CSAQTSGAYEQFF. The CDR3 DNA is TGCAGCGCACAGACTAGCGGGGCTTATGAGCAGTTCTTC.

The chain couples TRBV18 to TRBJ1-1; 8 nucleotides agree with TRBD1. The CDR3 is 13 amino acids. V lost 6 bases and J lost 5; bases outside the gene matches: 5. The germline CDR1 and CDR2 sequences are KGHSH and LQKENI. The CDR3: CASSQGAGTEAFF. The CDR3, as DNA: TGTGCCAGCTCCCAGGGGGCGGGGACTGAAGCTTTCTTT.

The CDR3 region is CASGLQGNSAFF. The CDR3 bases are TGTGCCAGCGGCCTCCAGGGGAATTCAGCTTTCTTT. The chain uses TRBV12-3 or TRBV12-4 and TRBJ1-1, with D perhaps matching TRBD1 (6 bases). The CDR3 is made up of 12 amino acids. The V end lost 8 bases, the J end lost 10 bases, and 17 bases lay between the germline ends.

The rearrangement joins TRBV12-3 or TRBV12-4 to TRBJ2-7, with TRBD1 matching 8 bases. Trimming took 5 bases from V and 6 from J; bases not matched to a gene: 6. This CDR3 is built from 13 residues. CDR3 sequence (DNA): TGTGCCAGCAGTGCGGGACAGGTATCCGAGCAGTACTTC. Amino acids: CASSAGQVSEQYF.

The rearrangement uses TRBV7-2 and TRBJ1-2, with D unresolved. The CDR3 is 12 residues long. The V end was cut by 5 bases, the J end by 4 bases, with 8 bases between. Germline lookup yields CDR1 SGHTA and CDR2 FQGNSA. The CDR3 loop is CASSPGAYGYTF. CDR3 DNA: TGTGCCAGCAGCCCCGGCGCCTATGGCTACACCTTC.

The rearrangement links TRBV2 to TRBJ1-6, with 9 bases fitting TRBD1. The germline CDR1 and CDR2 sequences are SNHLY and FYNNEI. With 5 bases clipped from V and 2 bases from J, the junction kept 4 bases outside the gene matches. This CDR3 has 16 residues. This CDR3 is CASSSGTGTYNSPLHF. The CDR3 bases are TGTGCCAGCAGTTCCGGGACAGGGACCTATAATTCACCCCTCCACTTT.

The CDR3 protein is CASSSYTYNEQFF. CDR3 bases: TGTGCCAGCAGCTCCTACACGTACAATGAGCAGTTCTTC. The chain joins TRBV11-3 to TRBJ2-1, with no clear D. The germline CDR1 and CDR2 sequences are SGHNT and YENEEA. The CDR3 is made up of 13 amino acids. Trimming left V 4 bases short and J 4 bases short, with 8 bases between.

The chain uses TRBV7-9 and TRBJ1-1; TRBD1 aligns across 7 bases. The CDR3 is 14 residues long. V shed 5 bases and J 0 bases; nucleotides not matched to a gene: 3. Germline V gives CDR1 SEHNR, CDR2 FQNEAQ (reference sequence). The CDR3 protein is CASSPGQLNTEAFF. The CDR3, as DNA: TGTGCCAGCAGCCCGGGACAGCTGAACACTGAAGCTTTCTTT. The variable domain in full, completed from reference TRBV7-9 and TRBJ1-1, reads DTGVSQNPRHKITKRGQNVTFRCDPISEHNRLYWYRQTLGQGPEFLTYFQNEAQLEKSRLLSDRFSAERPKGSFSTLEIQRTEQGDSAMYLCASSPGQLNTEAFFGQGTRLTVV.

The V call is TRBV6-5, the J call TRBJ2-1; no clear D gene. The V and J ends lost 7 bases and 3 bases respectively, with 13 bases between them. In germline, CDR1 is MNHEY, CDR2 SVGAGI. The CDR3 sequence is 14 residues long. The CDR3 loop reads CASKYGRDYNEQFF. The CDR3 DNA is TGTGCCAGCAAGTATGGCAGAGACTACAATGAGCAGTTCTTC.

This clone was counted a single time. The genes are TRBV6-5 and TRBJ2-5; D possibly corresponds to TRBD2 (5 bases). The CDR3 contains 14 residues. Germline assignment: CDR1 MNHEY and CDR2 SVGAGI. Trimming stripped 0 bases from V and 2 bases from J, with 7 bases between. As DNA, the CDR3 is TGTGCCAGCAGTTACTCGAGAGGGCAAGAGACCCAGTACTTC. Translated: CASSYSRGQETQYF.

The chain uses TRBV6-6 and TRBJ2-1, with D perhaps assigned TRBD1 or TRBD2 (5 bases each). This CDR3 has 16 amino acids. The V gene lost 5 bases and the J gene lost 6 bases, with 20 bases spanning the gap. CDR1 and CDR2 (germline): MNHNY, SVGAGI (reference sequence). The CDR3 reads CASSLIVGRNLNEQFF. CDR3 nucleotide sequence: TGTGCCAGCAGTCTTATAGTGGGACGCAACCTCAATGAGCAGTTCTTC.

This chain connects TRBV29-1 to TRBJ1-2; D is possibly TRBD1 (6 bases). The CDR3 is 14 amino acids. The ends were cut back, 4 bases at V and 0 bases at J, with 12 bases in the middle. Germline-derived CDR1 and CDR2 are SQVTM and ANQGSEA. This CDR3 reads CSVGPGAANYGYTF. In DNA, the CDR3 is TGCAGCGTTGGTCCGGGGGCGGCTAACTATGGCTACACCTTC.

Note on this clone: At one end, the junction sequence differs from germline, possibly due to a read error. The chain has TRBV6-2 or TRBV6-3 and TRBJ2-3; 11 nucleotides line up with TRBD2. The germline V gene encodes CDR1 MNHEY and CDR2 SVGEGT. The CDR3 has 15 residues. The CDR3 loop reads CASSLAGGPTDTRYF. The DNA of the CDR3 is TGTGCCAGCAGCTTAGCGGGGGGGCCAACAGATACGCGGTATTTT.

The V call is TRBV5-1, the J call TRBJ1-2; D unclear. Germline CDR1 and CDR2: SGHRS and YFSETQ. The germline V and J ends were trimmed by 4 bases and 8 bases, with 18 bases remaining between them. The CDR3 spans 14 residues. Here the CDR3 DNA reads TGCGCCAGCAGCCGCGGCCTGGGAGTGGGCGGCTACACCTTC. It yields the protein CASSRGLGVGGYTF.